These 25 T cell receptor beta chains were sequenced from one sample in a study of vaccination and CD4 T cells after COVID-19. Treatment specified: roughly 10-day PBMC culture with coronavirus spike peptide pools or control peptides (ViraFEST assay). Cultured CD4+ T-cell DNA underwent Oncomine TCR Beta short-read sequencing. MiXCR, applied by TCRdb to the PCR reads, yields one record per CDR3 protein. The sample lists fewer than 20,000 distinct CDR3 sequences; roughly two fifths were seen once. Their cognate antigens are unknown. This sample comprised CD4+ T cells from blood, cultured in vitro, obtained before SARS-CoV-2 vaccination. Every receptor here comes from a human donor who had recovered from COVID-19.

This chain connects TRBV24-1 to TRBJ1-2; no firm D call. Germline V gene data show CDR1 as KGHDR and CDR2 as SFDVKD. V was cut by 5 bases and J by 7 bases, with 13 bases left in between. CDR3 length: 13 amino acids. CDR3 sequence: CATSADGLGGYTF. The DNA for the CDR3 is TGTGCCACCAGTGCAGACGGACTCGGTGGCTACACCTTC.

There are a few counts of this clonotype. This rearrangement joins TRBV20-1 to TRBJ2-5; tentatively, D is TRBD1 or TRBD2 (6 bases each). Germline V lookup: CDR1 DFQATT, CDR2 SNEGSKA (reference sequence). The CDR3 contains 13 residues. The CDR3 spells CNPRGPGQETQYF. The CDR3 nucleotides read TGCAACCCTCGGGGGCCGGGACAAGAGACCCAGTACTTC.

V gene TRBV10-3 combines with J gene TRBJ1-1; D is undetermined. The CDR3 loop spans 15 amino acids. Trimming took 0 bases from V and 1 from J, leaving 9 bases between them. Germline lookup yields CDR1 ENHRY and CDR2 SYGVKD. CDR3 loop: CAISESRTENTEAFF. The CDR3 DNA is TGTGCCATCAGTGAGTCGCGGACGGAGAACACTGAAGCTTTCTTT.

This rearrangement joins TRBV2 to TRBJ1-1; D is ambiguous. Trimming stripped 8 bases from V and 4 bases from J, with 14 bases between. Germline V gene sequence: CDR1 SNHLY, CDR2 FYNNEI. The CDR3 extends over 13 amino acids. CDR3 DNA: TGTGCCAGCCTGAACGGGTTTTTCACTGAAGCTTTCTTT. Amino acid sequence: CASLNGFFTEAFF.

This clonotype was counted a few times. The chain joins TRBV6-1 to TRBJ2-3, with D tentatively TRBD2 (6 bases). V was cut by 5 bases and J by 4 bases, with 16 bases left in between. The V gene's germline CDR1 is MNHNS and CDR2 SASEGT. This CDR3 contains 15 residues. CDR3 sequence (DNA): TGTGCCAGCAGTCCCACGGGAGTGGTCGCAGATACGCAGTATTTT. Amino acids: CASSPTGVVADTQYF.

J is TRBJ2-3 and V is TRBV7-9; D remains ambiguous. V lost 5 bases and J lost 6, with 9 bases in between. CDR3 length equals 12 residues. CDR1 SEHNR and CDR2 FQNEAQ come from the germline V gene (reference sequence). CDR3 residues: CASSHTEDTQYF. The CDR3 nucleotides are TGTGCCAGCAGCCACACAGAGGATACGCAGTATTTT.

In its sample, this clonotype was seen a few times. The rearrangement uses TRBV27 and TRBJ1-1; D unclear. From germline, CDR1 is MNHEY and CDR2 SMNVEV (reference sequence). Trimming removed 7 bases from V and 3 bases from J, with 18 bases in between. The CDR3 extends over 15 amino acids. The CDR3 reads CASTLNGQADTEAFF. CDR3 nucleotide sequence: TGTGCCAGCACCCTAAACGGGCAGGCGGACACTGAAGCTTTCTTT.

This clonotype has only a few counts. This chain links TRBV12-3 or TRBV12-4 with TRBJ1-5; the D is unclear. The CDR3 loop spans 14 amino acids. The ends were cut back, 5 bases at V and 1 base at J, with 9 bases in the middle. The CDR3 DNA is TGTGCCAGCAGTCCGGGCGCGAGCAATCAGCCCCAGCATTTT. It encodes CASSPGASNQPQHF.

This clonotype occurred a few times. The chain links TRBV7-8 to TRBJ2-7; possible D gene TRBD2, 5 bases. Germline V CDR1 and CDR2: SGHVS, FQNEAQ. This CDR3 comprises 16 residues. Trimming removed 1 base from V and 2 bases from J, with 15 bases in between. CDR3 in amino acids: CASSLEYEAVTYEQYF. The CDR3, as DNA: TGTGCCAGCAGCTTAGAGTACGAAGCGGTAACCTACGAGCAGTACTTC. The entire variable domain, with the rest obtained from reference TRBV7-8 and TRBJ2-7, is as follows: GAGVSQSPRYKVAKRGQDVALRCDPISGHVSLFWYQQALGQGPEFLTYFQNEAQLDKSGLPSDRFFAERPEGSVSTLKIQRTQQEDSAVYLCASSLEYEAVTYEQYFGPGTRLTVT.

The V gene is TRBV2, the J gene TRBJ2-6; TRBD2 agrees at 12 bases. Unmatched junction bases numbered 11, after V lost 8 bases and J lost 6 bases. The germline CDR1 and CDR2 sequences are SNHLY and FYNNEI. The CDR3 runs to 17 residues. The CDR3 nucleotides are TGTGCCAGCCAGGCTAGCGGGAGGGCCGTTACGGCCAACGTCCTGACTTTC. Translated, it gives CASQASGRAVTANVLTF.

This rearrangement joins TRBV7-9 to TRBJ1-4, with no clear D. V lost 3 bases, J lost 6 bases, and 14 bases lay in between. Germline-derived CDR1 and CDR2 are SEHNR and FQNEAQ (reference sequence). The CDR3 spans 15 residues. The CDR3 region is CASSLAGPVDEKLFF. CDR3 in DNA: TGTGCCAGCAGCTTGGCCGGGCCAGTGGATGAAAAACTGTTTTTT.

The chain carries TRBV20-1 and TRBJ2-4; D possibly corresponds to TRBD1 (7 bases). Trimming removed 0 bases from V and 0 bases from J, with 12 bases in between. The CDR3 consists of 16 residues. Germline CDR1 reads DFQATT; CDR2 reads SNEGSKA (reference sequence). The CDR3 DNA reads TGCAGTGCTAGAGATGTCAGGGGGGAAGCCAAAAACATTCAGTACTTC. Its protein product is CSARDVRGEAKNIQYF.

V and J are TRBV11-3 and TRBJ1-1; 7 bases line up with TRBD1. Losses at the gene ends were 4 bases for V and 3 bases for J; bases not matched to a gene: 5. The CDR3 consists of 14 residues. Germline CDR1 SGHNT, CDR2 YENEEA. The CDR3 coding sequence is TGTGCCAGCAGCTCCGACAGGGAGGACACTGAAGCTTTCTTT. Translating it yields CASSSDREDTEAFF. Full variable domain (rest looked up from reference TRBV11-3 and TRBJ1-1): EAGVVQSPRYKIIEKKQPVAFWCNPISGHNTLYWYLQNLGQGPELLIRYENEEAVDDSQLPKDRFSAERLKGVDSTLKIQPAELGDSAVYLCASSSDREDTEAFFGQGTRLTVV.

The genes are TRBV19 and TRBJ2-2; D not resolved. Germline V gene lookup returns CDR1 LNHDA and CDR2 SQIVND (reference sequence). The length of the CDR3 is 14 residues. V was trimmed by 7 bases and J by 4 bases, leaving 13 bases between them. The CDR3: CASTRGRSTGELFF. In DNA, the CDR3 is TGTGCCAGTACCCGAGGACGATCCACCGGGGAGCTGTTTTTT.

The DNA of the CDR3 is TGTGCCAGCAGCTTAAAGGGACCGAACTATGGCTACACCTTC. Amino acids: CASSLKGPNYGYTF. The chain combines TRBV5-4 with TRBJ1-2; a possible D gene is TRBD1 (5 bases). Trimming removed 2 bases at V and 2 bases at J, with 10 bases between. Germline V gene lookup returns CDR1 SGHNT and CDR2 YYREEE (reference sequence). The CDR3 is made up of 14 amino acids.

The chain is built from TRBV2 and TRBJ1-6, with D possibly being TRBD1 (5 bases). The CDR3 is made up of 13 amino acids. The germline V and J ends were trimmed by 6 bases and 7 bases, with 10 bases remaining between them. From germline, CDR1 is SNHLY and CDR2 FYNNEI. CDR3: CASRPGQNSPLHF. CDR3 DNA sequence: TGTGCCAGCAGGCCAGGGCAGAATTCACCCCTCCACTTT.

V is TRBV10-3 and J is TRBJ2-3; TRBD2 is a possible D gene (5 bases). This CDR3 region has 16 residues. CDR1 ENHRY and CDR2 SYGVKD come from the germline V gene. Trimming removed 2 bases from V and 0 bases from J, with 12 bases in between. CDR3 coding DNA: TGTGCCATCAGTGAGATAGCGTCGACTAGCACAGATACGCAGTATTTT. Its translation is CAISEIASTSTDTQYF.

This chain uses TRBV11-3 with TRBJ2-1, with D perhaps matching TRBD2 (5 bases). Germline CDR1 reads SGHNT; CDR2 reads YENEEA. The CDR3 length is 15 residues. The V and J ends lost 6 bases and 6 bases respectively, with 18 bases between them. Here the CDR3 reads CASSSPTTRGNEQFF. The CDR3 nucleotides are TGTGCCAGCAGTTCCCCTACGACCCGGGGCAATGAGCAGTTCTTC.

The chain carries TRBV28 and TRBJ1-1; D remains unclear. Deletions cut 6 bases from V and 0 bases from J, with 11 bases between. The CDR3 totals 14 residues. The germline V gene encodes CDR1 MDHEN and CDR2 SYDVKM. The chain's CDR3 is CASSPLLLNTEAFF. The CDR3 nucleotides read TGTGCCAGCAGCCCCCTTCTGCTGAACACTGAAGCTTTCTTT.

The V call is TRBV7-2, the J call TRBJ2-2, with a weak D call TRBD2 (6 bases). Germline lookup yields CDR1 SGHTA and CDR2 FQGNSA. The CDR3 is made up of 15 amino acids. V was cut by 9 bases and J by 4 bases, with 18 bases left in between. The CDR3 bases are TGTGCCAGTCCCAGAGCGGGCCGGGGCACCGGGGAGCTGTTTTTT. Translation gives CASPRAGRGTGELFF.

The chain couples TRBV19 to TRBJ2-2; TRBD1 might be the D (5 bases). CDR1 and CDR2 from the germline V gene are LNHDA and SQIVND (reference sequence). V was trimmed by 10 bases and J by 2 bases, leaving 11 bases between them. CDR3 size: 13 residues. This CDR3 is CATADTNTGELFF. DNA for the CDR3: TGTGCCACCGCGGACACCAACACCGGGGAGCTGTTTTTT.

This clonotype has only a few counts. The V gene is TRBV11-3, the J gene TRBJ2-5, with TRBD2 identical over 9 bases. This CDR3 is 15 amino acids long. After removal of 3 bases from V and 4 bases from J, the junction contained 6 bases not matched to a gene. Germline V gene sequence: CDR1 SGHNT, CDR2 YENEEA. The CDR3 sequence is CASSLLSSGIETQYF. CDR3 DNA sequence: TGTGCCAGCAGCTTGTTGTCTAGCGGGATAGAGACCCAGTACTTC.

The V call is TRBV6-2 or TRBV6-3, the J call TRBJ2-4; TRBD1 aligns across 8 bases. With V trimmed by 4 bases and J by 1 base, 12 bases remained unmatched. Germline V gives CDR1 MNHEY, CDR2 SVGEGT. The CDR3 runs 18 residues. CDR3 DNA sequence: TGTGCCAGCAGTTCCGGGACAGGCCCTTCTGTGGCCAAAAACATTCAGTACTTC. This sequence encodes CASSSGTGPSVAKNIQYF.

This clonotype was seen a few times. This chain links TRBV6-1 with TRBJ1-5; D is uncertain. Germline V gene lookup returns CDR1 MNHNS and CDR2 SASEGT. V lost 4 bases and J 3 bases, leaving 10 bases between the germline ends. The CDR3 extends over 14 amino acids. CDR3 loop: CASSAHSSNQPQHF. CDR3 nucleotide sequence: TGTGCCAGCAGTGCCCACAGTTCCAATCAGCCCCAGCATTTT.

The rearrangement uses TRBV6-1 and TRBJ2-7, with D possibly TRBD1 on 6 matching bases. Germline V gene data show CDR1 as MNHNS and CDR2 as SASEGT. The CDR3 sequence is 12 residues long. Trimming cost V 5 bases and J 5 bases, with 10 bases left between them. The CDR3 DNA reads TGTGCCAGCAGTAGGACAGCCAACGAGCAGTACTTC. The encoded protein is CASSRTANEQYF.